The 20 T cell receptor beta chains given below trace back to one sample, sequenced in a study of blood T cell repertoires in COVID-19. Some clones are missing from TCRdb's copy, which holds only in-frame ones; the method was immunoSEQ multiplex PCR. The data contain roughly 370,000 clones, around nine tenths of them seen just once; the ten biggest clones take up approximately 9.3%. The sequencing input was PBMCs or T cells enriched from blood (not recorded which). These TCRs come from a woman aged 50 to 60 who had recovered from COVID-19.

The rearrangement links TRBV28 to TRBJ2-7; 9 bases are shared with TRBD1. Germline V gives CDR1 MDHEN, CDR2 SYDVKM. The CDR3 totals 15 residues. Trimming cost V 7 bases and J 6 bases; bases outside gene matches: 13. This CDR3 reads CASNKPGQGVFEQYF. CDR3 bases: TGTGCCAGCAATAAACCGGGACAGGGTGTCTTCGAGCAGTACTTC.

Here the CDR3 reads CASSQQDSFSGANVLTF. The CDR3 nucleotides are TGTGCCAGCAGCCAACAGGACTCCTTTTCTGGGGCCAACGTCCTGACTTTC. The chain couples TRBV16 to TRBJ2-6; a possible D gene is TRBD2 (5 bases). Germline loops: CDR1 KGHSY, CDR2 FQNENV. The CDR3 has 17 residues. The V end lost 2 bases, the J end lost 1 base, and 12 bases lay between the germline ends. Using reference TRBV16 and TRBJ2-6 for the parts outside the CDR3, the full variable domain is GEEVAQTPKHLVRGEGQKAKLYCAPIKGHSYVFWYQQVLKNEFKFLISFQNENVFDETGMPKERFSAKCLPNSPCSLEIQATKLEDSAVYFCASSQQDSFSGANVLTFGAGSRLTVL.

J is TRBJ1-5 and V is TRBV28, with no clear D. CDR3 length equals 14 residues. Germline-derived CDR1 and CDR2 are MDHEN and SYDVKM. The V and J ends lost 2 bases and 11 bases respectively, with 16 bases between them. The CDR3 nucleotides read TGTGCCAGCAGTTTACGAGAACTTAATCAAGCCCAGCATTTT. It is translated as CASSLRELNQAQHF.

The genes are TRBV14 and TRBJ2-7; D is perhaps TRBD2 (5 bases). Germline assignment: CDR1 SGHDN and CDR2 FVKESK. The V end lost 3 bases, the J end lost 2 bases, and 14 bases lay between the germline ends. This CDR3 region has 15 residues. Here the CDR3 reads CASSQLGELTYEQYF. CDR3 in DNA: TGTGCCAGCAGCCAGTTGGGAGAACTAACCTACGAGCAGTACTTC.

This clone was observed once. This sequence joins TRBV4-1 and TRBJ1-6; D not resolved. V was shortened by 3 bases and J by 0 bases, with 6 bases between the two germline ends. The CDR3 totals 15 residues. CDR1 and CDR2 from the germline V gene are MGHRA and YSYEKL. CDR3 sequence reads: CASSHESSYNSPLHF. In DNA form, the CDR3 reads TGCGCCAGCAGCCACGAGAGCTCCTATAATTCACCCCTCCACTTT.

The genes are TRBV7-9 and TRBJ2-3; 10 nucleotides line up with TRBD1. CDR1 and CDR2 from the germline V gene are SEHNR and FQNEAQ (reference sequence). J lost 6 bases, V lost 5 bases, and 14 bases had no gene match. The CDR3 is 17 residues long. The CDR3 sequence is CASSTYTGTGEEDTQYF. CDR3 DNA: TGTGCCAGCAGCACTTACACCGGGACAGGGGAGGAGGATACGCAGTATTTT.

The CDR3 DNA follows: TGTGCCAGCAGCCAAACAGGGGGTTCCTACAATGAGCAGTTCTTC. Its translation is CASSQTGGSYNEQFF. The chain combines TRBV4-2 with TRBJ2-1; 8 bases agree with TRBD1. The junction had 1 base not matched to a gene; V was cut back by 2 bases and J by 1 base. Germline V gene data show CDR1 as LGHNA and CDR2 as YNFKEQ. The CDR3 length is 15 residues.

This chain joins TRBV5-1 and TRBJ1-5; D is unresolved. This CDR3 has 15 residues. V lost 7 bases, J lost 7 bases, and 21 bases lay in between. Germline CDR1 is SGHRS and CDR2 is YFSETQ. The CDR3 region has the DNA TGCGCCAGCGCAAAAATTAAAGGAGTGAAACAGCCCCAGCATTTT. As protein: CASAKIKGVKQPQHF. Full variable domain (rest looked up from reference TRBV5-1 and TRBJ1-5): KAGVTQTPRYLIKTRGQQVTLSCSPISGHRSVSWYQQTPGQGLQFLFEYFSETQRNKGNFPGRFSGRQFSNSRSEMNVSTLELGDSALYLCASAKIKGVKQPQHFGDGTRLSIL.

V is TRBV5-1 and J is TRBJ1-1, with TRBD1 matching 10 bases. The germline V gene has CDR1 SGHRS and CDR2 YFSETQ. V shed 4 bases, J shed 8 bases, and the junction held 23 bases outside the gene matches. The CDR3 has 19 amino acids. The CDR3 nucleotides read TGCGCCAGCAGCCTAACCCGGGTGGATAGACAGGGGGCTCTGATGGAAGCTTTCTTT. Protein: CASSLTRVDRQGALMEAFF.

The chain has TRBV2 and TRBJ1-1; a possible D gene is TRBD1 (5 bases). V lost 3 bases, J lost 7 bases, and 6 bases lay in between. The CDR3 has 11 amino acids. Germline values: CDR1 SNHLY, CDR2 FYNNEI. The CDR3 loop reads CASSEQGEAFF. CDR3 nucleotides: TGTGCCAGCAGTGAGCAGGGTGAAGCTTTCTTT.

This clone showed up just once. The chain recombines TRBV7-2 with TRBJ2-1, with 10 positions matching TRBD1. CDR3 length equals 17 residues. The ends lost 5 bases at V and 2 bases at J; junction bases unmatched: 9. Germline V gene lookup returns CDR1 SGHTA and CDR2 FQGNSA. CDR3 loop: CASSNDRGQGAYNEQFF. CDR3 nucleotide sequence: TGTGCCAGCAGCAATGACAGAGGACAGGGGGCCTACAATGAGCAGTTCTTC.

The chain recombines TRBV11-2 with TRBJ1-2, with D maybe TRBD1 (6 bases). Germline CDR1 is SGHAT and CDR2 is FQNNGV. Trimming cost V 7 bases and J 6 bases, with 18 bases left between them. This CDR3 spans 14 amino acids. The CDR3 is CASIETGRDDGYTF. The DNA of the CDR3 is TGTGCCAGCATTGAAACAGGGAGGGACGATGGCTACACCTTC.

This clone was recorded once. CDR3 DNA: TGCGCCAGCAGCCAAGTAGGGGGAATCGTCTCACCCCTCCACTTT. Amino acids: CASSQVGGIVSPLHF. The J gene is TRBJ1-6, the V gene TRBV4-1, with D maybe TRBD1 (6 bases). This CDR3 contains 15 residues. Germline V gives CDR1 MGHRA, CDR2 YSYEKL. The V end lost 1 base, the J end lost 10 bases, and 14 bases lay between the germline ends.

The chain uses TRBV11-2 and TRBJ2-7; maybe TRBD1 (5 bases). CDR1 and CDR2 from the germline V gene are SGHAT and FQNNGV. Trimming left V 4 bases short and J 6 bases short, with 10 bases between. The CDR3 sequence is 12 residues long. The CDR3 coding sequence is TGTGCCAGCAGCTCTCAGGGTCTCGAGCAGTACTTC. Translation gives CASSSQGLEQYF.

This clone was observed once. Within the sample, other DNA sequences also encode this same CDR3. The rearrangement joins TRBV18 to TRBJ1-5, with 7 bases aligning to TRBD1. The CDR3 sequence is 14 residues long. The junction had 1 base not matched to a gene; V was cut back by 3 bases and J by 2 bases. The V gene's germline CDR1 is KGHSH and CDR2 LQKENI. CDR3: CASSPGTGNQPQHF. CDR3 nucleotides: TGTGCCAGCTCACCGGGGACAGGCAATCAGCCCCAGCATTTT.

The genes are TRBV7-9 and TRBJ1-5; TRBD1 aligns across 8 bases. CDR3 length equals 14 residues. Unmatched junction bases numbered 4, after V lost 5 bases and J lost 4 bases. Germline V gene lookup returns CDR1 SEHNR and CDR2 FQNEAQ (reference sequence). The CDR3 DNA is TGTGCCAGCAGCCTTGGACAGGGTAATCAGCCCCAGCATTTT. It translates to CASSLGQGNQPQHF.

V and J are TRBV14 and TRBJ2-3, with 9 bases lining up with TRBD2. The germline V gene has CDR1 SGHDN and CDR2 FVKESK. The CDR3 sequence is 13 residues long. V shed 0 bases, J shed 9 bases, and the junction held 1 base outside the gene matches. CDR3 region: CASSQDAGGTQYF. The CDR3 DNA is TGTGCCAGCAGCCAAGATGCGGGGGGGACGCAGTATTTT. The full variable domain, in which reference TRBV14 and TRBJ2-3 provide the parts outside the CDR3, is EAGVTQFPSHSVIEKGQTVTLRCDPISGHDNLYWYRRVMGKEIKFLLHFVKESKQDESGMPNNRFLAERTGGTYSTLKVQPAELEDSGVYFCASSQDAGGTQYFGPGTRLTVL.

As for this clone: One end of the junction fails to match germline, which may point to a read error. The V gene is TRBV23-1, the J gene TRBJ1-5; D is unresolved. TRBV23-1 falls under the ORF class, with uncertain function. This CDR3 has 11 residues. DNA for the CDR3: TGCGCCAGCAGTCAATCGAGCCCCCGGCATTTT. This sequence encodes CASSQSSPRHF.

DNA for the CDR3: TGTGCCAGCTCCTTGGGGGGGTCCCACGAGCAGTACTTC. Its translation: CASSLGGSHEQYF. The chain carries TRBV6-6 and TRBJ2-7, with 7 bases identical to TRBD2. The CDR3 is made up of 13 amino acids. The J segment lost 5 bases and the V segment lost 8 bases, leaving 9 bases of the junction unmatched. The V gene's germline CDR1 is MNHNY and CDR2 SVGAGI (reference sequence).

V and J are TRBV5-6 and TRBJ1-2, with D maybe TRBD1 (6 bases). This CDR3 region has 17 residues. CDR1 is SGHDT and CDR2 is YYEEEE in the germline V gene. Deletions cut 5 bases from V and 0 bases from J, with 20 bases between. DNA of the CDR3: TGTGCCAGCAGACCGATACAGGGTTCGCCTTCTAACTATGGCTACACCTTC. Protein: CASRPIQGSPSNYGYTF.